The 28 T cell receptor beta chains below were found in one sample sequenced in a study of blood T cells in healthy people across ages. Together with a sample-barcoded 5' primer, a J-beta primer mix was included in a second PCR lasting about 6 to 11 cycles. MiXCR, applied by TCRdb to the 5' RACE reads, yields one record per CDR3 protein. The sample lists 800,000 to 950,000 distinct CDR3 sequences; almost 30% were seen once. The same data also went into a second study, on T cells of mothers and their children.

Sequencing was performed on blood. These TCRs come from a woman between 40 and 55 years old in good health.

This clonotype turned up a few times. The J gene is TRBJ1-1, the V gene TRBV6-5, with TRBD1 matching 10 bases. Germline trimming cut 6 bases from V and 11 bases from J; bases unmatched to any gene: 9. Germline V gives CDR1 MNHEY, CDR2 SVGAGI. There are 13 residues in the CDR3. Here the CDR3 reads CASRPGQGLRAFF. As DNA, the CDR3 is TGTGCCAGCAGACCGGGACAGGGGTTGAGGGCTTTCTTT.

CDR3 sequence (DNA): TGTGCCAGCAGCTTAAGAGGGACAGGGCGTACTGGGGCCAACGTCCTGACTTTC. Its translation is CASSLRGTGRTGANVLTF. The J gene is TRBJ2-6, the V gene TRBV7-9, with 9 bases fitting TRBD1. V lost 2 bases, J lost 2 bases, and 7 bases stayed unmatched. The CDR3 totals 18 residues. The V gene's germline CDR1 is SEHNR and CDR2 FQNEAQ (reference sequence).

This clonotype turned up a few times. This chain's CDR3 is CASSYPRQGSLDTQYF. In nucleotides, the CDR3 is TGTGCCAGCAGTTACCCCCGCCAGGGATCTTTAGATACGCAGTATTTT. The genes are TRBV6-2 or TRBV6-3 and TRBJ2-3, with a possible D match to TRBD1 (5 bases). V lost 2 bases to trimming and J lost 5 bases, with 17 bases between them. CDR1 and CDR2 from the germline V gene are MNHEY and SVGEGT. The CDR3 runs to 16 residues.

This clonotype was seen a few times. The chain employs TRBV6-5 and TRBJ2-2; a possible D gene is TRBD2 (6 bases). The V end was cut by 2 bases, the J end by 0 bases, with 10 bases between. The CDR3 runs 16 residues. The germline gives CDR1 MNHEY, CDR2 SVGAGI. CDR3 protein: CASSYGSGSNTGELFF. CDR3 DNA sequence: TGTGCCAGCAGTTACGGTAGCGGATCGAACACCGGGGAGCTGTTTTTT.

The J gene is TRBJ1-2, the V gene TRBV4-1; no clear D gene. Per the germline V gene, CDR1 is MGHRA and CDR2 is YSYEKL. V was cut by 4 bases and J by 4 bases, with 22 bases left in between. The CDR3 consists of 17 residues. CDR3 sequence: CASSPTLSDGIVYGYTF. As DNA, the CDR3 is TGCGCCAGCAGCCCAACGCTGTCAGACGGAATAGTCTATGGCTACACCTTC.

The V and J genes are TRBV20-1 and TRBJ1-2, with a possible D match to TRBD1 (5 bases). This CDR3 is built from 11 residues. V shed 6 bases and J shed 8 bases, with 13 bases lying between them. Germline assignment: CDR1 DFQATT and CDR2 SNEGSKA (reference sequence). The CDR3 DNA sequence: TGCAGTGCGGGGAGGGGCGGGGGCTACACCTTC. Translation gives CSAGRGGGYTF.

At least ten counts were recorded for this clonotype. This sequence joins TRBV12-3 or TRBV12-4 and TRBJ2-7; perhaps TRBD2 as D (6 bases). V lost 5 bases and J lost 2, with 19 bases in between. The CDR3 has 16 residues. The CDR3 DNA follows: TGTGCCAGCAGTCGGGCCGCGGGGCTGTCTCCCTACGAGCAGTACTTC. It encodes CASSRAAGLSPYEQYF.

This clonotype has a count of ten or more. The genes are TRBV29-1 and TRBJ2-5; tentative D call: TRBD2 (6 bases). The CDR3 is 13 amino acids. V lost 5 bases, J lost 4 bases, and 14 bases lay in between. Germline CDR1 reads SQVTM; CDR2 reads ANQGSEA. The CDR3: CSVQAGAGETQYF. In nucleotides, the CDR3 is TGCAGCGTTCAAGCGGGTGCGGGAGAGACCCAGTACTTC.

This chain uses TRBV7-9 with TRBJ1-1; maybe TRBD1 (6 bases). The V gene's germline CDR1 is SEHNR and CDR2 FQNEAQ (reference sequence). The CDR3 length is 16 residues. V was clipped by 2 bases and J by 4 bases, with 17 bases between them. The CDR3 here is CASSLPGGQGTTEAFF. CDR3 nucleotide sequence: TGTGCCAGCAGCTTACCAGGAGGGCAGGGGACCACTGAAGCTTTCTTT.

This clonotype was detected a few times. The chain joins TRBV29-1 to TRBJ2-3; 10 positions agree with TRBD2. CDR1 SQVTM and CDR2 ANQGSEA come from the germline V gene. Trimming at V came to 8 bases and at J to 4 bases, leaving 12 bases not matched to a gene. The CDR3 loop spans 15 amino acids. The CDR3 protein is CSSRRSGGLPDTQYF. In DNA, the CDR3 is TGCAGCTCCAGGCGTAGCGGGGGGTTGCCAGATACGCAGTATTTT.

This clonotype was seen a few times. The V call is TRBV9, the J call TRBJ1-5, with D hard to call. Deletions cut 3 bases from V and 7 bases from J, with 17 bases between. Germline V gene lookup returns CDR1 SGDLS and CDR2 YYNGEE. The CDR3 loop spans 15 amino acids. DNA for the CDR3: TGTGCCAGCAGCGAAACTGCGTCTTGGGCCCAGCCCCAGCATTTT. This gives the protein CASSETASWAQPQHF. The full variable domain, rest sourced from reference TRBV9 and TRBJ1-5, is DSGVTQTPKHLITATGQRVTLRCSPRSGDLSVYWYQQSLDQGLQFLIQYYNGEERAKGNILERFSAQQFPDLHSELNLSSLELGDSALYFCASSETASWAQPQHFGDGTRLSIL.

The table lists this clonotype with a few counts. The gene calls are TRBV15 and TRBJ2-7, with D possibly matching TRBD2 (7 bases). V was trimmed by 0 bases and J by 3 bases, leaving 18 bases between them. The CDR3 is 17 residues long. Germline CDR1 reads LNHNV; CDR2 reads YYDKDF (reference sequence). In DNA form, the CDR3 reads TGTGCCACCAGCAGAGAGGGGGGGGCCCCTGGAAACTACGAGCAGTACTTC. Translated, it gives CATSREGGAPGNYEQYF. Supplemented by reference TRBV15 and TRBJ2-7, the full variable domain reads DAMVIQNPRYQVTQFGKPVTLSCSQTLNHNVMYWYQQKSSQAPKLLFHYYDKDFNNEADTPDNFQSRRPNTSFCFLDIRSPGLGDTAMYLCATSREGGAPGNYEQYFGPGTRLTVT.

The V gene is TRBV7-2, the J gene TRBJ2-1; 10 positions match TRBD1. V was pared by 3 bases and J by 5 bases, with 7 bases of the junction left unmatched. CDR1 is SGHTA and CDR2 is FQGNSA in the germline V gene. The CDR3 totals 16 residues. The CDR3 bases are TGTGCCAGCAGCTTGGGCGGGGACAGGGGCAACAATGAGCAGTTCTTC. Its protein is CASSLGGDRGNNEQFF.

CDR3 DNA: TGCAGCGTTGAAGATCGTCTAGCTGGCGGGGAGCTGTTTTTT. This encodes CSVEDRLAGGELFF. V usage is TRBV29-1 and J usage is TRBJ2-2; TRBD2 is a possible D gene (5 bases). Trimming took off 0 bases at V and 7 bases at J, with 12 bases between the two ends. CDR1 and CDR2 (germline): SQVTM, ANQGSEA. There are 14 residues in the CDR3.

In its sample, this clonotype was seen many times. The V call is TRBV7-2, the J call TRBJ1-2, with a possible D match to TRBD1 (6 bases). V shed 5 bases and J shed 6 bases, with 16 bases lying between them. The V gene's germline CDR1 is SGHTA and CDR2 FQGNSA. This CDR3 is built from 14 residues. The CDR3 protein is CASSPQMQGHGYTF. The CDR3 bases are TGTGCCAGCAGCCCCCAAATGCAGGGGCATGGCTACACCTTC.

This clonotype was counted a few times. V usage is TRBV5-1 and J usage is TRBJ1-4; 12 positions match TRBD1. The CDR3 length is 16 residues. Germline lookup yields CDR1 SGHRS and CDR2 YFSETQ. V trimming: 4 bases; J trimming: 7 bases; junction bases outside the gene matches: 8. Here the CDR3 reads CASSTGTGGVGEKLFF. In DNA form, the CDR3 reads TGCGCCAGCAGCACCGGGACAGGGGGCGTTGGTGAAAAACTGTTTTTT.

The chain joins TRBV7-9 to TRBJ2-7; D gene uncertain. The germline CDR1 and CDR2 sequences are SEHNR and FQNEAQ (reference sequence). CDR3 length equals 13 residues. The V end was cut by 8 bases, the J end by 3 bases, with 14 bases between. CDR3 amino acids: CASGSSSSYEQYF. DNA for the CDR3: TGTGCCAGCGGTTCCAGTAGTAGCTACGAGCAGTACTTC.

This clonotype appeared a few times. The rearrangement links TRBV7-9 to TRBJ2-5; TRBD2 is a possible D gene (7 bases). Trimming pared 6 bases from V and 4 bases from J, leaving 15 bases between. This CDR3 region has 14 residues. Germline V gene sequence: CDR1 SEHNR, CDR2 FQNEAQ (reference sequence). The CDR3 DNA is TGTGCCAGCAGGATGGCGGGGGCGGGAGAGACCCAGTACTTC. Amino acids: CASRMAGAGETQYF. The entire variable domain, with the rest obtained from reference TRBV7-9 and TRBJ2-5, is as follows: DTGVSQNPRHKITKRGQNVTFRCDPISEHNRLYWYRQTLGQGPEFLTYFQNEAQLEKSRLLSDRFSAERPKGSFSTLEIQRTEQGDSAMYLCASRMAGAGETQYFGPGTRLLVL.

This clonotype was picked up a small number of times. DNA of the CDR3: TGTGCCAGCAGTTCGCAGGGAATTAGCGCCTACGAGCAGTACTTC. It encodes CASSSQGISAYEQYF. The chain carries TRBV27 and TRBJ2-7, with D tentatively TRBD1 or TRBD2 (5 bases each). CDR3 length equals 15 residues. Between the trimmed V and J ends, which lost 4 bases and 2 bases, there was a span of 15 bases. Per the germline V gene, CDR1 is MNHEY and CDR2 is SMNVEV (reference sequence).

This clonotype was recorded many times. V gene TRBV4-2 combines with J gene TRBJ2-7; D is possibly TRBD2 (5 bases). Deletions cut 4 bases from V and 3 bases from J, with 19 bases between. The CDR3 length is 16 residues. CDR1 LGHNA and CDR2 YNFKEQ come from the germline V gene. As DNA, the CDR3 is TGTGCCAGCAGCCTCGGAGGTAGGGAAGGGTTCTACGAGCAGTACTTC. Its protein product is CASSLGGREGFYEQYF.

This clonotype has more than one count but fewer than ten. The chain is built from TRBV19 and TRBJ1-2; tentative D call: TRBD1 (6 bases). The V gene lost 5 bases and the J gene lost 5 bases, with 15 bases spanning the gap. Germline CDR1 is LNHDA and CDR2 is SQIVND (reference sequence). The CDR3 length is 14 residues. In nucleotides, the CDR3 is TGTGCCAGTAGTGGGGGCGATCTCCTTTATGGCTACACCTTC. Its protein is CASSGGDLLYGYTF.

Only one count was recorded for this clonotype. V and J are TRBV5-1 and TRBJ2-1; 8 nucleotides match TRBD2. The J call may be wrong; the DNA end is better matched by TRBJ2-7. The germline CDR1 and CDR2 sequences are SGHRS and YFSETQ. The CDR3 runs 17 residues. The CDR3 DNA is TGCGCCAGCAGCTTGGGAAGCGGGGGCGTCCGTCGCAATGAGCAGTACTTC. Protein: CASSLGSGGVRRNEQYF.

This clonotype was detected only a few times. The rearrangement joins TRBV4-1 to TRBJ2-3, with TRBD1 as a possible D gene (5 bases). CDR1 and CDR2 from the germline V gene are MGHRA and YSYEKL. V was trimmed by 0 bases and J by 5 bases, leaving 18 bases between them. The CDR3 spans 17 residues. The CDR3 sequence: CASSQDQNRQGKDTQYF. The CDR3 coding sequence is TGCGCCAGCAGCCAAGATCAGAACAGGCAGGGAAAAGATACGCAGTATTTT.

The chain carries TRBV21-1 and TRBJ2-4; the table's D call of TRBD1 was not tested on the DNA. TRBV21-1 corresponds to a pseudogene. The CDR3 loop spans 17 amino acids. CDR3 nucleotides: TGTGCCAGCAGCAAAGCGACCCTGAGTGCTGCCAAAAACATTCAGTACTTC. Its translation is CASSKATLSAAKNIQYF.

This clonotype occurred a few times. This rearrangement joins TRBV12-3 or TRBV12-4 to TRBJ1-1, with a weak D call TRBD1 (6 bases). This CDR3 comprises 12 residues. Trimming left V 6 bases short and J 10 bases short, with 15 bases between. CDR3 loop: CASSPAGGGAFF. CDR3 sequence (DNA): TGTGCCAGCAGCCCGGCGGGAGGGGGAGCTTTCTTT.

The chain combines TRBV6-5 with TRBJ2-5, with D perhaps TRBD2 (5 bases). The CDR3 consists of 13 residues. Trimming removed 3 bases from V and 5 bases from J, with 10 bases in between. Germline V gene data show CDR1 as MNHEY and CDR2 as SVGAGI. The DNA for the CDR3 is TGTGCCAGCAGTTATTCCGAGCGGGAGACCCAGTACTTC. Protein: CASSYSERETQYF.

This chain's CDR3 is CASSLQVWGQGNRSEQYF. CDR3 bases: TGTGCCAGCAGCCTACAAGTTTGGGGACAGGGGAACAGGAGCGAGCAGTACTTC. V is TRBV7-8 and J is TRBJ2-7; the match to TRBD1 covers 10 bases. This CDR3 spans 18 amino acids. The V gene end was trimmed by 5 bases and the J gene end by 6 bases; junction bases not matched to a gene: 19. Germline V lookup: CDR1 SGHVS, CDR2 FQNEAQ. Full variable domain (outside the CDR3, taken from reference TRBV7-8 and TRBJ2-7): GAGVSQSPRYKVAKRGQDVALRCDPISGHVSLFWYQQALGQGPEFLTYFQNEAQLDKSGLPSDRFFAERPEGSVSTLKIQRTQQEDSAVYLCASSLQVWGQGNRSEQYFGPGTRLTVT.

The table lists this clonotype with many counts. This rearrangement joins TRBV4-1 to TRBJ2-5, with TRBD2 matching over 13 bases. Germline CDR1 is MGHRA and CDR2 is YSYEKL. With V trimmed by 5 bases and J by 2 bases, 5 bases remained unmatched. The CDR3 has 16 amino acids. CDR3 in DNA: TGCGCCAGCAGCAGAGCGGGACTAGCGGGGCAAGAGACCCAGTACTTC. This translates into CASSRAGLAGQETQYF.